This TCR beta chain is drawn from a study of technical replicates of blood from four donors. The table came from immunoSEQ multiplex PCR; TCRdb's copy has only in-frame clones and leaves some out. In the table there are about 84,000 clones, 95% to 98% of which are singletons. This CDR3 spans 15 amino acids. Trimming removed 1 base at V and 4 bases at J, with 13 bases between. Germline V gene data show CDR1 as SGHAT and CDR2 as FQNNGV. The sequence was collected from a human donor in good health. The chain has TRBV11-2 and TRBJ2-5, with TRBD1 as a possible D gene (6 bases). Sequencing was done on a sample of T cells isolated from PBMCs. The chain's CDR3 is CASSLAPGAGETQYF. The CDR3 nucleotides are TGTGCCAGCAGCTTAGCCCCAGGGGCAGGAGAGACCCAGTACTTC.